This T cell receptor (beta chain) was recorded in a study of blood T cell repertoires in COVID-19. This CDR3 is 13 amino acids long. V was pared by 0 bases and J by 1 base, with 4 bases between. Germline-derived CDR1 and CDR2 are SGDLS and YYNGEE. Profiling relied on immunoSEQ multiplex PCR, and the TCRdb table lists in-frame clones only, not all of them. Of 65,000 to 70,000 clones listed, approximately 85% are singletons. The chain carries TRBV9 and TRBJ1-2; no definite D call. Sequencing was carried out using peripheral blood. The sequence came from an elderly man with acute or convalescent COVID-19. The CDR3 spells CASSVDSNYGYTF. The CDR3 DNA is TGTGCCAGCAGCGTAGACAGTAACTATGGCTACACCTTC.